A selection of T cell receptor beta chains follows, all from one sample in a study of blood T cells in healthy people across ages. TCRdb redid the calling of the 5' RACE reads with MiXCR, one entry per CDR3 protein. The profile shows over a million distinct CDR3 sequences, 35% to 45% of them singletons. Input material: blood. These receptors all come from a woman under 30 in good health. CDR3s include the opening cysteine and the closing phenylalanine or tryptophan. A D gene is named only where the DNA matches it firmly. Where a row states a size, it is once, few, many or the class of an expanded clone; other rows omit it.

d_call: .
v_call: TRBV27
clone_size: few
j_call: TRBJ1-1
cdr3_nt: TGTGCCAGCAGTGTAACACAATACACTGAAGCTTTCTTT
cdr3_aa: CASSVTQYTEAFF

d_call: .
v_call: TRBV28
clone_size: .
j_call: TRBJ2-6
cdr3_nt: TGTGCCAGCAGTTTACCGCCTCCCTCTGGGGCCAACGTCCTGACTTTC
cdr3_aa: CASSLPPPSGANVLTF

d_call: .
v_call: TRBV15
clone_size: many
j_call: TRBJ2-3
cdr3_nt: TGTGCCACCAGCAGAGAACAGGTCACAGATACGCAGTATTTT
cdr3_aa: CATSREQVTDTQYF

d_call: TRBD1
v_call: TRBV2
clone_size: .
j_call: TRBJ1-6
cdr3_nt: TGTGCCAGCAGTCGACAGGGGGCCTATAATTCACCCCTCCACTTT
cdr3_aa: CASSRQGAYNSPLHF

d_call: .
v_call: TRBV20-1
clone_size: .
j_call: TRBJ2-2
cdr3_nt: TGCAGTGCTAGAGATTTCGGACAGCTGGCGAACACCGGGGAGCTGTTTTTT
cdr3_aa: CSARDFGQLANTGELFF

d_call: TRBD2
v_call: TRBV6-1
clone_size: once
j_call: TRBJ2-1
cdr3_nt: TGTGCCAGCAGTAAAAAACGCCTACTAGCGGGGCGTAACAATGAGCAGTTCTTC
cdr3_aa: CASSKKRLLAGRNNEQFF

d_call: .
v_call: TRBV25-1
clone_size: few
j_call: TRBJ1-2
cdr3_nt: TGTGCCAGCAGTGCGGGCTACACCTTC
cdr3_aa: CASSAGYTF

d_call: .
v_call: TRBV2
clone_size: many
j_call: TRBJ1-4
cdr3_nt: TGTGCCAGCAGTGACGAGGGTGAAAAACTGTTTTTT
cdr3_aa: CASSDEGEKLFF

d_call: TRBD1
v_call: TRBV30
clone_size: .
j_call: TRBJ2-3
cdr3_nt: TGTGCCTGGAGCGAGACAGGGTTACGCACAGATACGCAGTATTTT
cdr3_aa: CAWSETGLRTDTQYF

d_call: TRBD1
v_call: TRBV28
clone_size: few
j_call: TRBJ1-4
cdr3_nt: TGTGCCAGCAGCCTACCGGGACAGGGATCTAATGAAAAACTGTTTTTT
cdr3_aa: CASSLPGQGSNEKLFF

d_call: .
v_call: TRBV7-6
clone_size: .
j_call: TRBJ2-1
cdr3_nt: TGTGCCAGCAGCGCCCGCCCGTACCGACCCAAAGACAATGAGCAGTTCTTC
cdr3_aa: CASSARPYRPKDNEQFF

d_call: TRBD1
v_call: TRBV20-1
clone_size: few
j_call: TRBJ2-7
cdr3_nt: TGCAGTGCTAGTAGGGACAGGGTCTACGAGCAGTACTTC
cdr3_aa: CSASRDRVYEQYF

d_call: TRBD2
v_call: TRBV7-9
clone_size: .
j_call: TRBJ2-5
cdr3_nt: TGTGCCAGCAGCTCCGGACTAGCGGGAGGCCACCAAACCCAGTACTTC
cdr3_aa: CASSSGLAGGHQTQYF

d_call: TRBD2
v_call: TRBV29-1
clone_size: once
j_call: TRBJ2-5
cdr3_nt: TGCAGCGTTGGTGGCCTAGCGGGAGATGAGACCCAGTACTTC
cdr3_aa: CSVGGLAGDETQYF

d_call: TRBD2
v_call: TRBV7-2
clone_size: .
j_call: TRBJ2-1
cdr3_nt: TGTGCCAGCAGCTTATTCGGCGGGACTAGCGGCCGTGAGCAGTTCTTC
cdr3_aa: CASSLFGGTSGREQFF

d_call: .
v_call: TRBV6-2/TRBV6-3
clone_size: .
j_call: TRBJ2-3
cdr3_nt: TGTGCCAGCAGTTACTTAGGGATCCGAGTAGATACGCAGTATTTT
cdr3_aa: CASSYLGIRVDTQYF

d_call: .
v_call: TRBV6-2/TRBV6-3
clone_size: few
j_call: TRBJ1-5
cdr3_nt: TGTGCCAGCAGTTACTCGGGGGCCGCGGTGCAGCCCCAGCATTTT
cdr3_aa: CASSYSGAAVQPQHF

d_call: TRBD1
v_call: TRBV12-3/TRBV12-4
clone_size: few
j_call: TRBJ2-7
cdr3_nt: TGTGCCAGCAGTACGGGACAGGGGTTAGAGCAGTACTTC
cdr3_aa: CASSTGQGLEQYF

d_call: .
v_call: TRBV7-6
clone_size: few
j_call: TRBJ2-3
cdr3_nt: TGTGCCAGCAGCGCAAACACAGGGGATACGCAGTATTTT
cdr3_aa: CASSANTGDTQYF

d_call: .
v_call: TRBV29-1
clone_size: .
j_call: TRBJ1-1
cdr3_nt: TGCAGCGTTACGCAGGGAAGGAACACTGAAGCTTTCTTT
cdr3_aa: CSVTQGRNTEAFF

d_call: TRBD1
v_call: TRBV25-1
clone_size: .
j_call: TRBJ1-5
cdr3_nt: TGTGCCAGCAGTGAAGTTAGGGGGCAAGGTGACCAGCCCCAGCATTTT
cdr3_aa: CASSEVRGQGDQPQHF

d_call: TRBD2
v_call: TRBV9
clone_size: few
j_call: TRBJ2-5
cdr3_nt: TGTGCCAGCAGCGCGGGACTAGCGGGGACACAAGAGACCCAGTACTTC
cdr3_aa: CASSAGLAGTQETQYF

d_call: .
v_call: TRBV9
clone_size: .
j_call: TRBJ2-5
cdr3_nt: TGTGCCAGCAGCGATGAGACAATGTCGCTCCAAGAGACCCAGTACTTC
cdr3_aa: CASSDETMSLQETQYF